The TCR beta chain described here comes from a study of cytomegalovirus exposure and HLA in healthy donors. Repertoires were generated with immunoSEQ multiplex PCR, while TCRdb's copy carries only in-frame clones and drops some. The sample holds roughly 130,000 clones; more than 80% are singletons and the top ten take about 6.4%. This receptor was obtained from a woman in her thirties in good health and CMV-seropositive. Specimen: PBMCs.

The CDR3 reads CASRQFRGVTDTQYF. CDR3 sequence (DNA): TGTGCCAGCCGTCAATTTAGGGGTGTCACAGATACGCAGTATTTT. The chain is built from TRBV6-1 and TRBJ2-3, with D maybe TRBD1 (5 bases). Per germline, CDR1 MNHNS and CDR2 SASEGT. The length of the CDR3 is 15 residues. V was cut by 8 bases and J by 2 bases, with 17 bases left in between.